The rows below give T cell receptor beta chains drawn from one sample of a study of cytomegalovirus exposure and HLA in healthy donors. The repertoire was sequenced with immunoSEQ multiplex PCR; TCRdb's copy has only in-frame clones and lacks some. The table lists 90,000 to 120,000 clones, 75% to 85% of them singletons, with 4.1% in the top ten. The sequencing input was PBMCs. The receptors shown here come from a female donor in good health and CMV-seropositive. CDR3s include the opening cysteine and the closing phenylalanine or tryptophan. D genes are given only for firm matches. Some rows have no size entry. The others give once, few or many, or a class for an expanded clone.

V: TRBV4-2
D: TRBD2
J: TRBJ2-3
size: .
DNA: TGTGCCAGCAGCCAAAATGGGGGGGAGACAGATACGCAGTATTTT
CDR3: CASSQNGGETDTQYF

V: TRBV6-1
D: .
J: TRBJ1-6
size: .
DNA: TGTGCCAGCAGTGCAGGGCCCTATAATTCACCCCTCCACTTT
CDR3: CASSAGPYNSPLHF

V: TRBV9
D: TRBD1
J: TRBJ2-7
size: .
DNA: TGTGCCAGCAGCTCACGGACAGGGACTTCCTACGAGCAGTACTTC
CDR3: CASSSRTGTSYEQYF

V: TRBV5-5
D: TRBD1
J: TRBJ1-4
size: .
DNA: TGTGCCAGCAGCCTAGGACAGGGGAGAAATGAAAAACTGTTTTTT
CDR3: CASSLGQGRNEKLFF

V: TRBV5-1
D: .
J: TRBJ1-2
size: .
DNA: TGCGCCAGCAGCTTGGGGGACACCGTCTGGGGCTACACCTTC
CDR3: CASSLGDTVWGYTF

V: TRBV11-3
D: TRBD1
J: TRBJ2-7
size: .
DNA: TGTGCCAGCAGCTTATATCAGGGGGCCGGCGAGCAGTACTTC
CDR3: CASSLYQGAGEQYF

V: TRBV19
D: .
J: TRBJ2-2
size: .
DNA: TGTGCCAGTAGGGGGACTCGTGGGTACACCGGGGAGCTGTTTTTT
CDR3: CASRGTRGYTGELFF

V: TRBV30
D: .
J: TRBJ1-5
size: .
DNA: TGTGCCTGGAGTTGGAGTAGCAATCAGCCCCAGCATTTT
CDR3: CAWSWSSNQPQHF

V: TRBV2
D: .
J: TRBJ1-5
size: .
DNA: TGTGCCAGCAGCCCGGGACTGTCAGGGCAGCCCCAGCATTTT
CDR3: CASSPGLSGQPQHF

V: TRBV20-1
D: TRBD1
J: TRBJ2-5
size: .
DNA: TGCAGTGCTACGGACAGGGGAAGCCAGTACTTC
CDR3: CSATDRGSQYF

V: TRBV7-9
D: TRBD2
J: TRBJ2-7
size: .
DNA: TGTGCCAGCAGCTACGCGGGAGGGTCCTACGAGCAGTACTTC
CDR3: CASSYAGGSYEQYF

V: TRBV10-3
D: .
J: TRBJ2-2
size: .
DNA: TGTGCCATCAGGGATGACCGGGGCACCGGGGAGCTGTTTTTT
CDR3: CAIRDDRGTGELFF

V: TRBV30
D: TRBD1
J: TRBJ1-1
size: .
DNA: TGTGCCTGGGGGCCGAAGGGGGTACAGGGGAGCACTGAAGCTTTCTTT
CDR3: CAWGPKGVQGSTEAFF

V: TRBV7-9
D: .
J: TRBJ1-1
size: .
DNA: TGTGCCAGCAGCCTCAGTCGGCGGGAAAGCGGGACCACTGAAGCTTTCTTT
CDR3: CASSLSRRESGTTEAFF

V: TRBV11-2
D: TRBD1
J: TRBJ1-1
size: .
DNA: TGTGCCAGCAGCCCGACAGGGGTGGGCACTGAAGCTTTCTTT
CDR3: CASSPTGVGTEAFF

V: TRBV28
D: TRBD1
J: TRBJ2-5
size: .
DNA: TGTGCCAGCAGCCTCGACAGGGGTGGAGAGACCCAGTACTTC
CDR3: CASSLDRGGETQYF

V: TRBV4-3
D: TRBD2
J: TRBJ2-7
size: .
DNA: TGCGCCAGCAGCCTCGACCCTAGCGGGGCCTACGAGCAGTACTTC
CDR3: CASSLDPSGAYEQYF

V: TRBV30
D: .
J: TRBJ2-7
size: .
DNA: TGTGCCTGGAGGGCTGACAGTCGAACCTACGAGCAGTACTTC
CDR3: CAWRADSRTYEQYF

V: TRBV5-4
D: TRBD1
J: TRBJ2-7
size: few
DNA: TGCGCCAGCAGCGAAAGCGGGACAGGGGGGGACGAGCAGTACTTC
CDR3: CASSESGTGGDEQYF

V: TRBV19
D: .
J: TRBJ2-2
size: .
DNA: TGTGCCGGGAGGAGGGCCGCGAACACCGGGGAGCTGTTTTTT
CDR3: CAGRRAANTGELFF

V: TRBV6-1
D: .
J: TRBJ2-2
size: .
DNA: TGTGCCAGCAGAACAGACACCGGGGAGCTGTTTTTT
CDR3: CASRTDTGELFF

V: TRBV27
D: TRBD1
J: TRBJ2-7
size: .
DNA: TGTGCCAGCAGGCCGGACAGGGCTGCCTACGAGCAGTACTTC
CDR3: CASRPDRAAYEQYF

V: TRBV7-8
D: .
J: TRBJ1-2
size: .
DNA: TGTGCCAGCAGCAAGACCGGGGGTCGGTATGGCTACACCTTC
CDR3: CASSKTGGRYGYTF

V: TRBV19
D: .
J: TRBJ1-2
size: .
DNA: TGTGCCAGACCGACTAGAGGTGGCTACACCTTC
CDR3: CARPTRGGYTF

V: TRBV5-1
D: .
J: TRBJ1-2
size: .
DNA: TGCGCCAGCAGCTTGGGGACAGTGAAATATGGCTACACCTTC
CDR3: CASSLGTVKYGYTF

V: TRBV4-2
D: TRBD2
J: TRBJ2-2
size: once
DNA: TGTGCCAGCAGCCAAGACGGAGCGGGGGGGAACACCGGGGAGCTGTTTTTT
CDR3: CASSQDGAGGNTGELFF